The clone carrying this TCR beta chain was seen only once. As yet, its antigen is unknown. This sample is drawn from a study of cytomegalovirus exposure and HLA in healthy donors. Study-level background: A subsequent analysis reported that the roughly 120 validation repertoires were produced on the same platform that had also been used for the roughly 700 first-cohort repertoires. Study-wide results and caveats: The study designated some 180 TCR beta chains cytomegalovirus-associated. It was confirmed in vitro that a few of the CMV-associated chains were specific for CMV antigens.

Germline lookup yields CDR1 SGDLS and CDR2 YYNGEE. The CDR3 is 15 amino acids. The germline V and J ends were trimmed by 3 bases and 3 bases, with 12 bases remaining between them. Generated by immunoSEQ multiplex PCR, the TCRdb table keeps only in-frame clones and is missing some. The data contain 110,000 to 150,000 clones, about 95% of them singletons. The genes are TRBV9 and TRBJ2-2; perhaps TRBD2 as D (5 bases). This TCR derives from a man aged 18 to 29 in good health and CMV-seropositive. The sample was PBMCs. The CDR3 sequence: CASSDPGKDTGELFF. CDR3 in DNA: TGTGCCAGCAGCGACCCCGGGAAAGACACCGGGGAGCTGTTTTTT.